This T cell receptor (beta chain) was identified in a study of neurological immune-mediated disorders. The trim removed 5 bases at V and 5 bases at J, leaving 7 bases unmatched. This CDR3 is built from 14 residues. Germline-derived CDR1 and CDR2 are LNHDA and SQIVND (reference sequence). Unsorted libraries were prepared from 2 million PBMCs that had been stored at -80 C. cDNA was made by 5'RACE with 10-nucleotide random UMIs. From the 5' RACE reads, TCRdb called clonotypes with MiXCR, one entry per CDR3 protein. The sample yields about 51,000 distinct CDR3 sequences, around a sixth seen once. This clonotype was obtained from a man aged 55 to 69 in good health. This chain joins TRBV19 and TRBJ2-5, with 8 nucleotides matching TRBD2. The sequenced material came from PBMCs. The CDR3 loop is CASSPKRERETQYF. CDR3 bases: TGTGCCAGTAGTCCCAAGCGGGAGAGGGAGACCCAGTACTTC.